This T cell receptor (beta chain) was identified during a study of shared clonotypes between healthy human individuals. Looking at the study overall: Used for every donor were three CD4 naive, three CD4 memory, two CD8 naive and one CD8 memory plate. Study-level points and caveats: It was the non-shared clonotypes that had lower generation probabilities than clonotypes shared by all four donors. Though the depth was large, rarefaction showed that sorted-subset sequencing was incomplete.

For this clone: Its cognate antigen is unknown.

Sequencing was performed with immunoSEQ multiplex PCR; in TCRdb, only in-frame clones are kept and a portion is missing. Of about 2 million clones listed, 95% are singletons. The sequenced sample was naive CD4+ T cells sorted from blood. As to subset: CD45RA+ positively selected. The clonotype originates from a man between 18 and 35 years old in good health.

In nucleotides, the CDR3 is TGTGCCAGCAGCCAAGAAGGCGCCTCATACACCTTC. It yields the protein CASSQEGASYTF. This chain uses TRBV4-2 with TRBJ1-2; the D is unclear. This CDR3 contains 12 residues. Trimming cost V 0 bases and J 11 bases, with 10 bases left between them. The V gene's germline CDR1 is LGHNA and CDR2 YNFKEQ.